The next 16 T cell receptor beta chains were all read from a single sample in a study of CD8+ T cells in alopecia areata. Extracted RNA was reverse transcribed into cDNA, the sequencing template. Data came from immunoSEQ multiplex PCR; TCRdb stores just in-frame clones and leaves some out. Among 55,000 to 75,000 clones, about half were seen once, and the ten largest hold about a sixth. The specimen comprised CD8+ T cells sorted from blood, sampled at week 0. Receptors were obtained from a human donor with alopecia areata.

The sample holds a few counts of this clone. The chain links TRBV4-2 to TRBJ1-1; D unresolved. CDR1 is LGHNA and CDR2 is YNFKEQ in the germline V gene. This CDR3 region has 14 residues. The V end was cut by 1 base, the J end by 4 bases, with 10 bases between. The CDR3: CASSQGLLGTEAFF. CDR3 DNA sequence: TGTGCCAGCAGCCAAGGGCTTCTGGGCACTGAAGCTTTCTTT.

The CDR3 DNA is TGTGCCAGCAGTTGGGTTGGGGACAGCGAGCAGTACTTC. It yields the protein CASSWVGDSEQYF. The chain couples TRBV27 to TRBJ2-7, with 7 bases identical to TRBD1. V lost 4 bases, J lost 6 bases, and 6 bases stayed unmatched. The CDR3 is 13 amino acids. Looked up from germline, CDR1 is MNHEY and CDR2 is SMNVEV (reference sequence).

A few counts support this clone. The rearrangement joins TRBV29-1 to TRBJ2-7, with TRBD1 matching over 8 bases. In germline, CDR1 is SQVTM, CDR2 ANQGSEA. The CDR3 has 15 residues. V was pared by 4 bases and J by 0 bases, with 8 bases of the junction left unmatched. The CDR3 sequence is CSVGGWTGSSYEQYF. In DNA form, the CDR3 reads TGCAGCGTTGGTGGCTGGACAGGGAGCTCCTACGAGCAGTACTTC.

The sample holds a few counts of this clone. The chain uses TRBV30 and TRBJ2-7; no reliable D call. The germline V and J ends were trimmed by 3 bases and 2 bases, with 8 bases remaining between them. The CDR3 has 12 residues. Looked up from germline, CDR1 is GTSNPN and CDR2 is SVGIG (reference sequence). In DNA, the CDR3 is TGTGCCTGGAGCGCGGCCGCCTACGAGCAGTACTTC. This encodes CAWSAAAYEQYF.

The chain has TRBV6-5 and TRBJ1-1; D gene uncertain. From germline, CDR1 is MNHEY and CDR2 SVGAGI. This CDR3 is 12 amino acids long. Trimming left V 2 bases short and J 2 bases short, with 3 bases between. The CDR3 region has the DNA TGTGCCAGCAGTTACACAAACACTGAAGCTTTCTTT. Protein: CASSYTNTEAFF.

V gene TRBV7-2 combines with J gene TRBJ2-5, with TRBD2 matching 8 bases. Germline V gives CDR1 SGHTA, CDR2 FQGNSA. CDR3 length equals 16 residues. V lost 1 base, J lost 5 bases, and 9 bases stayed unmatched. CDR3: CASSLESAGVGETQYF. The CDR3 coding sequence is TGTGCCAGCAGCTTAGAGTCAGCGGGAGTCGGGGAGACCCAGTACTTC.

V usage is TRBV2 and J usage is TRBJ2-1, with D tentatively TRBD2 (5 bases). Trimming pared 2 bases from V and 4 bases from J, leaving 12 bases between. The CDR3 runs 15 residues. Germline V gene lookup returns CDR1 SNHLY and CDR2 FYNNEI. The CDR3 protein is CASSERDGSYNEQFF. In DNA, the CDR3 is TGTGCCAGCAGTGAACGTGATGGGAGTTACAATGAGCAGTTCTTC.

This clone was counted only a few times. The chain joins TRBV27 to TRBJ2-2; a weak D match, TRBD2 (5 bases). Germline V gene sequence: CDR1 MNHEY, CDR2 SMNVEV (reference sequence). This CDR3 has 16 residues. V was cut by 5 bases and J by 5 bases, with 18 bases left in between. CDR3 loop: CASSSMRSRGTGELFF. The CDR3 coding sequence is TGTGCCAGCAGTAGCATGAGGAGCCGGGGAACCGGGGAGCTGTTTTTT.

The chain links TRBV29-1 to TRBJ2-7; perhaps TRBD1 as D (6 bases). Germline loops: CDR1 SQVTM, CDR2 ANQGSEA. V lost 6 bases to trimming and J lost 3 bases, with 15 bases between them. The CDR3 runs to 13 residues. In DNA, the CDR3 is TGCAGCGTGAAGACAGGATTGAACTACGAGCAGTACTTC. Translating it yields CSVKTGLNYEQYF.

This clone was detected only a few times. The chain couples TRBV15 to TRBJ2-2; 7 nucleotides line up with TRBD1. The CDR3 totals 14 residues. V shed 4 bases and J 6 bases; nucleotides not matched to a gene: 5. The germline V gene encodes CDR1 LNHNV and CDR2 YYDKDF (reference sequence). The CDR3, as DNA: TGTGCCACCAGCATCGGACAGGCTTCCGGGGAGCTGTTTTTT. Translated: CATSIGQASGELFF. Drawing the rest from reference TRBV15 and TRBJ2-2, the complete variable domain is DAMVIQNPRYQVTQFGKPVTLSCSQTLNHNVMYWYQQKSSQAPKLLFHYYDKDFNNEADTPDNFQSRRPNTSFCFLDIRSPGLGDTAMYLCATSIGQASGELFFGEGSRLTVL.

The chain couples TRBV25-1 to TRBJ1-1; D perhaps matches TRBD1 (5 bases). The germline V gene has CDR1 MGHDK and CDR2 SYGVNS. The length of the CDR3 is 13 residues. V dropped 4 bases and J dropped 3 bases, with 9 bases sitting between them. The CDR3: CASSAGTHTEAFF. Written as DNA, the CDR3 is TGTGCCAGCAGTGCCGGGACTCACACTGAAGCTTTCTTT.

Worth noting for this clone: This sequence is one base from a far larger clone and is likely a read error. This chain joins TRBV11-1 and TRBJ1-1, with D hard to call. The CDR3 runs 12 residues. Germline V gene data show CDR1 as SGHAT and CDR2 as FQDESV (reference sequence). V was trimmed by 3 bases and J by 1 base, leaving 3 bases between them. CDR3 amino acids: CASSFGNTEAFF. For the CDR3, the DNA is TGTGCCAGCAGCTTCGGGAACACTGAAGCTTTCTTT. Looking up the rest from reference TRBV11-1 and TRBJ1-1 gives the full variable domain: EAEVAQSPRYKITEKSQAVAFWCDPISGHATLYWYRQILGQGPELLVQFQDESVVDDSQLPKDRFSAERLKGVDSTLKIQPAELGDSAMYLCASSFGNTEAFFGQGTRLTVV.

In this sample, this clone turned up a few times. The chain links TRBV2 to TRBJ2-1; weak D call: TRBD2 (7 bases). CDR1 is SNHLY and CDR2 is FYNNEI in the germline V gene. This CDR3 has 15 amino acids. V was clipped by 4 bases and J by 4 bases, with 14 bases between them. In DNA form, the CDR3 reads TGTGCCAGCAGTGGGGGCGGGGGCAGGTACAATGAGCAGTTCTTC. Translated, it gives CASSGGGGRYNEQFF.

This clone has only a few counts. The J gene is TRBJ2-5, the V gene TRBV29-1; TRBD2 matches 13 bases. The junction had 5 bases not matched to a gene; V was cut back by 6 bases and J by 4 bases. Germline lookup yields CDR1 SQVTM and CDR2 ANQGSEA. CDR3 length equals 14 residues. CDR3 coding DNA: TGCAGCGTGGTACTAGCGGGAGGGTTAGAGACCCAGTACTTC. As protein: CSVVLAGGLETQYF.

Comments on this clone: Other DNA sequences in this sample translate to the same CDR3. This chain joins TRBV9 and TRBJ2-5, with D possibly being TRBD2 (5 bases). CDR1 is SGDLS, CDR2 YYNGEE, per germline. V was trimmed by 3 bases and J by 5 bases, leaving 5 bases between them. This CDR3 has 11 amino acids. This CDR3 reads CASSGGETQYF. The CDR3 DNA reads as TGTGCCAGCAGCGGAGGGGAGACCCAGTACTTC.

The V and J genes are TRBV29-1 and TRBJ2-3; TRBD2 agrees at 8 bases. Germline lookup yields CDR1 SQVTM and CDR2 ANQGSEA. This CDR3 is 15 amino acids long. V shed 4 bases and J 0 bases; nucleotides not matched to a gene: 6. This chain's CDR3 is CSVVGAGASTDTQYF. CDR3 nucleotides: TGCAGCGTTGTGGGAGCGGGGGCAAGCACAGATACGCAGTATTTT.